This paragraph covers one T cell receptor beta chain sequence. Its antigen is as yet unknown. The entry originates in a study of vaccination effects on CD4 cells after COVID-19. Across the study: With 7.5 to 10 ug/ml peptides and roughly 9.3 IU/ml IL-2, a few million PBMC per well were cultured. General study results and limits: In healthy vaccinees, only 1 of 255 vaccine-induced clones cross-reacted with common cold coronaviruses.

Upon completion of roughly ten days in culture, CD4+ T cells were isolated. Vaccinees lacked prior SARS-CoV-2 infection and tested negative for nucleocapsid antibodies. The CDR3 runs to 15 residues. Trimming cost V 2 bases and J 9 bases; bases outside gene matches: 5. Per the germline V gene, CDR1 is MGHDK and CDR2 is SYGVNS. Only in-frame clones appear in the TCRdb table, and some are missing; sequencing was by immunoSEQ multiplex PCR. The top ten hold 9.9% of the sample, which has fewer than 35,000 clones, approximately 60% seen once. This receptor was obtained from a human donor who received a COVID-19 vaccine. This rearrangement joins TRBV25-1 to TRBJ2-1; 12 bases fit TRBD2. The material was CD4+ T cells from PBMCs cultured without peptide, obtained before COVID-19 vaccination. CDR3 DNA sequence: TGTGCCAGCAGTGAACCTAGCGGGGGGGCAGGTGAGCAGTTCTTC. It is translated as CASSEPSGGAGEQFF.